This T cell receptor beta chain is drawn from a study of blood T cell repertoires in COVID-19. In the source study's methods: Quantification of nucleated cells was approximated via reference gene primer amplification. Repertoires were generated with immunoSEQ multiplex PCR, while TCRdb's copy carries only in-frame clones and drops some. That table is the source of V, J and clone size, and D and trimming were worked out from the DNA. The sample carries about 200,000 clones, about 80% recorded once. Study members were between about 18 and 100 years old and lived in 20 to 30 US regions. Before being deemed recovered, Cohort 3 donors had two negative PCRs, clearance, or symptom resolution. This CDR3 spans 16 amino acids. Trimming took 3 bases from V and 0 from J; bases not matched to a gene: 2. CDR1 is SEHNR, CDR2 FQNEAQ, per germline (reference sequence).

The clonotype originates from a man aged 40-49 years who had recovered from COVID-19. The sample was PBMCs or T cells enriched from blood (not recorded which). The chain combines TRBV7-9 with TRBJ2-1; 10 bases are shared with TRBD2. The DNA for the CDR3 is TGTGCCAGCAGCTTTAGCGGGGGGAGCTCCTACAATGAGCAGTTCTTC. This gives the protein CASSFSGGSSYNEQFF.